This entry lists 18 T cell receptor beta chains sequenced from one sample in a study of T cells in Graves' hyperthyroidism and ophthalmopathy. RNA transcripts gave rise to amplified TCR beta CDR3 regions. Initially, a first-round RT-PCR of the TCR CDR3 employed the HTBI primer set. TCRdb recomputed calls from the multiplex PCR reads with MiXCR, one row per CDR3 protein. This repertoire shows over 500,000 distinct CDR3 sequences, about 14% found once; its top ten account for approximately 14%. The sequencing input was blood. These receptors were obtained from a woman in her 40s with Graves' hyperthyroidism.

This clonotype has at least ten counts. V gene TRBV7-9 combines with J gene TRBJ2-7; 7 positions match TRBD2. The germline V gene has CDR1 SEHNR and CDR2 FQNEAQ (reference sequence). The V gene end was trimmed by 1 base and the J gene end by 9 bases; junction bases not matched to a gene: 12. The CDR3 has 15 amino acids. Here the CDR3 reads CASSLVDLAAHGQYF. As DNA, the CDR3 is TGTGCCAGCAGCTTAGTGGATCTAGCGGCCCACGGGCAGTACTTC.

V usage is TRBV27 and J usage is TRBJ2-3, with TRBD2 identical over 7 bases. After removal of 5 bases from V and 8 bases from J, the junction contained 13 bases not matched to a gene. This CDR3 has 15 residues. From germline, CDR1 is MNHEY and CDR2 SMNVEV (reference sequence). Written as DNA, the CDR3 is TGTGCCAGCAGTCCGAGGACTAGAATGGATCGTACGCAGTATTTT. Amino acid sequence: CASSPRTRMDRTQYF.

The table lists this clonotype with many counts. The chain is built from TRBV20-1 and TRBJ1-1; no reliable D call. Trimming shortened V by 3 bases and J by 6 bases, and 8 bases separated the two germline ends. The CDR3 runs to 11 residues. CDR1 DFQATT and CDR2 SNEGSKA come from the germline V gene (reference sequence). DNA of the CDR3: TGCAGTGCTAGCTGGGGTTCTGAAGCTTTCTTT. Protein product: CSASWGSEAFF.

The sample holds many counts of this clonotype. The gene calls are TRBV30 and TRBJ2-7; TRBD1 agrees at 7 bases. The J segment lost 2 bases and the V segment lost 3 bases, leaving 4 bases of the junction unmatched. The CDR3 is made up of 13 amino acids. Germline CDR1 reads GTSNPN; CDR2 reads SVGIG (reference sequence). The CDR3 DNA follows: TGTGCCTGGAGGAAACAGGGGACCTACGAGCAGTACTTC. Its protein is CAWRKQGTYEQYF.

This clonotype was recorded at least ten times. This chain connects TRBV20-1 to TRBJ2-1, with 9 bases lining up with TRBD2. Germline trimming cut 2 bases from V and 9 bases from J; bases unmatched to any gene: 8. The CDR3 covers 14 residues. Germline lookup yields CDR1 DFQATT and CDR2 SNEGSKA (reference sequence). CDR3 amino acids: CSARLASGIREQFF. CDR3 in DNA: TGCAGTGCTAGACTGGCTAGCGGGATTCGTGAGCAGTTCTTC.

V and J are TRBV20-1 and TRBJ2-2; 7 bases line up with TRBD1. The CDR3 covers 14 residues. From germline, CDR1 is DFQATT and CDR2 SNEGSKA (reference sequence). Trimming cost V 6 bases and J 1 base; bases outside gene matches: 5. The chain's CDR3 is CSAPGTENTGELFF. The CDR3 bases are TGCAGTGCGCCCGGGACAGAGAACACCGGGGAGCTGTTTTTT.

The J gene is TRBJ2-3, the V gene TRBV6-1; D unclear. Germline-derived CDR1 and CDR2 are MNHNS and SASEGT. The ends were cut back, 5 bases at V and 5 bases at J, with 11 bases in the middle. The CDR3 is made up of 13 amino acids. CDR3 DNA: TGTGCCAGCAGTCTGCAGATTGAAGATACGCAGTATTTT. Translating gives CASSLQIEDTQYF.

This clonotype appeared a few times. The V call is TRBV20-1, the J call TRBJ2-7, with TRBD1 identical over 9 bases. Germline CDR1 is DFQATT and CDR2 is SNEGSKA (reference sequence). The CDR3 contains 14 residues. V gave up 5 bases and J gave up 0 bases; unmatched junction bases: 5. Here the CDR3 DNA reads TGCAGTGCTCTTACAGGGGGCCTCTCCTACGAGCAGTACTTC. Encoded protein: CSALTGGLSYEQYF.

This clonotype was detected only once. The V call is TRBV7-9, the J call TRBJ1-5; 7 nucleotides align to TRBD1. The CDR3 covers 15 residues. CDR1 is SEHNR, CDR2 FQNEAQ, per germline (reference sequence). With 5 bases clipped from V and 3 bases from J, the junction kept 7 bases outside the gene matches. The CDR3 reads CASSPEGAPNQPQHF. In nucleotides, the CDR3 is TGTGCCAGCAGCCCCGAGGGGGCCCCCAATCAGCCCCAGCATTTT.

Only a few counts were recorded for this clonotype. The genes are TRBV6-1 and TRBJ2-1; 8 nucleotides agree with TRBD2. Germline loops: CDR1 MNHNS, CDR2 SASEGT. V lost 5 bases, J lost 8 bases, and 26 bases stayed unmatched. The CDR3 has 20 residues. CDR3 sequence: CASSQDSKIGAGVGTDEQFF. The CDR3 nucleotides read TGTGCCAGCAGTCAGGACTCGAAGATCGGAGCGGGAGTCGGTACCGATGAGCAGTTCTTC.

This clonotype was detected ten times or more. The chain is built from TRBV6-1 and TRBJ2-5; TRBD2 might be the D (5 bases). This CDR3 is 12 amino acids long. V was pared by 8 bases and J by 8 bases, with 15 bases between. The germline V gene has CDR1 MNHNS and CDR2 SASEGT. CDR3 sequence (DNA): TGTGCCAGCGTCGGGGTCGGGCGTACCCAGTACTTC. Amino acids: CASVGVGRTQYF.

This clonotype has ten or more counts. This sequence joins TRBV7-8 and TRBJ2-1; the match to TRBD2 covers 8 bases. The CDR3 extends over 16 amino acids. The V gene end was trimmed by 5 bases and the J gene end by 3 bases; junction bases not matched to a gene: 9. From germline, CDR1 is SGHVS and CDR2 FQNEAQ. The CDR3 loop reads CASSVGSSGSYNEQFF. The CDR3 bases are TGTGCCAGCAGCGTCGGCTCGAGCGGGAGCTACAATGAGCAGTTCTTC.

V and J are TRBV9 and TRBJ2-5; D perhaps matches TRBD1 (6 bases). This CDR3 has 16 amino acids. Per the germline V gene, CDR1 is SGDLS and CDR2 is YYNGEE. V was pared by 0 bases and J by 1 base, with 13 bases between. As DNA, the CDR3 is TGTGCCAGCAGCGTAGGGATCCGGGACACCCAAGAGACCCAGTACTTC. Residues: CASSVGIRDTQETQYF. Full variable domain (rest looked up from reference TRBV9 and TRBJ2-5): DSGVTQTPKHLITATGQRVTLRCSPRSGDLSVYWYQQSLDQGLQFLIQYYNGEERAKGNILERFSAQQFPDLHSELNLSSLELGDSALYFCASSVGIRDTQETQYFGPGTRLLVL.

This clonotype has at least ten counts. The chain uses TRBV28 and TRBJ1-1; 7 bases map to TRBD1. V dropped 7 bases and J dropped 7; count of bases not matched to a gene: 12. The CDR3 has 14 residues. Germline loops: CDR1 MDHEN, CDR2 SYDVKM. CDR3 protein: CASITDRDPIEAFF. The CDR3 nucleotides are TGTGCCAGCATCACCGACAGGGATCCAATTGAAGCTTTCTTT. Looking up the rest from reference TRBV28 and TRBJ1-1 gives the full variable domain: DVKVTQSSRYLVKRTGEKVFLECVQDMDHENMFWYRQDPGLGLRLIYFSYDVKMKEKGDIPEGYSVSREKKERFSLILESASTNQTSMYLCASITDRDPIEAFFGQGTRLTVV.

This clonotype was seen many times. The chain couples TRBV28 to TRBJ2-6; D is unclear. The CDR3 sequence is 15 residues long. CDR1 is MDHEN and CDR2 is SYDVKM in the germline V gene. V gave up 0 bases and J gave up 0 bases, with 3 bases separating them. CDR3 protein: CASSLWSSGANVLTF. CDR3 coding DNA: TGTGCCAGCAGTTTATGGTCCTCTGGGGCCAACGTCCTGACTTTC. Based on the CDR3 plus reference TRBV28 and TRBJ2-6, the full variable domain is DVKVTQSSRYLVKRTGEKVFLECVQDMDHENMFWYRQDPGLGLRLIYFSYDVKMKEKGDIPEGYSVSREKKERFSLILESASTNQTSMYLCASSLWSSGANVLTFGAGSRLTVL.

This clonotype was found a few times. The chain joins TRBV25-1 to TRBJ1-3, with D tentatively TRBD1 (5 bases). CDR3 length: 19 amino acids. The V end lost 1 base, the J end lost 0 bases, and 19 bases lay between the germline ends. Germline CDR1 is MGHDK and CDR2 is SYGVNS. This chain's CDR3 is CASSESPHGTLSSGNTIYF. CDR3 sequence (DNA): TGTGCCAGCAGTGAATCCCCCCACGGGACGCTAAGCTCTGGAAACACCATATATTTT.

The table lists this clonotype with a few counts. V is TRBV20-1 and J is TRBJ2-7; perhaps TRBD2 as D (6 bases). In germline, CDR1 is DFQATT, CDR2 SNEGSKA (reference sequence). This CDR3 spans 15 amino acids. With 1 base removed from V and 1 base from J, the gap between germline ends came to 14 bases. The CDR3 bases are TGCAGTGCTAGAGCCCCCGGGACTTTTTCCTACGAGCAGTACTTC. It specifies CSARAPGTFSYEQYF.

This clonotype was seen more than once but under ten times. Written as DNA, the CDR3 is TGTGCCAGCAGTTTAAAGCTAGCGGGAGGTCGGCTGTTTTTT. It translates to CASSLKLAGGRLFF. This sequence joins TRBV12-3 or TRBV12-4 and TRBJ2-2; TRBD2 aligns across 11 bases. The ends lost 2 bases at V and 13 bases at J; junction bases unmatched: 6. The CDR3 runs to 14 residues.